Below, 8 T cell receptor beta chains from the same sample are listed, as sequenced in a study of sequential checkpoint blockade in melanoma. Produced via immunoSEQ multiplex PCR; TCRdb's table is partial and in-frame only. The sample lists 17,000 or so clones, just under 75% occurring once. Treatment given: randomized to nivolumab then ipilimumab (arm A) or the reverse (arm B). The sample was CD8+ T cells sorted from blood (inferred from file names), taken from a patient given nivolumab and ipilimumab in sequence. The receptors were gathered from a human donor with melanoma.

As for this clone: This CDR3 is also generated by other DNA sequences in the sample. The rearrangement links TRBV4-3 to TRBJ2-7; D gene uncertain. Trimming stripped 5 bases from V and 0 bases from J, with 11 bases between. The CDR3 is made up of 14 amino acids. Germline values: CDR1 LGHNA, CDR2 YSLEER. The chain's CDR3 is CASSKYSSSYEQYF. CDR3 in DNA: TGCGCCAGCAGCAAATACAGCAGCTCCTACGAGCAGTACTTC.

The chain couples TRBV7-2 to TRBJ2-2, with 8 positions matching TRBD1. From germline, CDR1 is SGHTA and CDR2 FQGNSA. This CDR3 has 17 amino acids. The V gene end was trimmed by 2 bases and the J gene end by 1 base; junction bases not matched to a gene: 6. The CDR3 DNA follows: TGTGCCAGCAGCTTACCCCGGACAGGGTGGAACACCGGGGAGCTGTTTTTT. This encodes CASSLPRTGWNTGELFF.

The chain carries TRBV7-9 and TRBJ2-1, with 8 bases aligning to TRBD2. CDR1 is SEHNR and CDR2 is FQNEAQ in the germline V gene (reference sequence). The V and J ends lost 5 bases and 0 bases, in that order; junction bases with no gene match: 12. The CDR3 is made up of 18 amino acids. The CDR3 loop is CASSDREGSQSSYNEQFF. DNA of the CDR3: TGTGCCAGCAGCGACCGGGAGGGCAGTCAAAGCTCCTACAATGAGCAGTTCTTC. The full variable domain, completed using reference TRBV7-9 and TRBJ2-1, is DTGVSQNPRHKITKRGQNVTFRCDPISEHNRLYWYRQTLGQGPEFLTYFQNEAQLEKSRLLSDRFSAERPKGSFSTLEIQRTEQGDSAMYLCASSDREGSQSSYNEQFFGPGTRLTVL.

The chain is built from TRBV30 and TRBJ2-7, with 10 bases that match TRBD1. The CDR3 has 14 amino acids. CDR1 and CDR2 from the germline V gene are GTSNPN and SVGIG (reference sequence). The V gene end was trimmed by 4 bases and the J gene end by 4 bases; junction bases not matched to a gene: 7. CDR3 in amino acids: CAWMTGTGDYEQYF. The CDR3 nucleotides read TGTGCCTGGATGACCGGGACAGGGGATTACGAGCAGTACTTC.

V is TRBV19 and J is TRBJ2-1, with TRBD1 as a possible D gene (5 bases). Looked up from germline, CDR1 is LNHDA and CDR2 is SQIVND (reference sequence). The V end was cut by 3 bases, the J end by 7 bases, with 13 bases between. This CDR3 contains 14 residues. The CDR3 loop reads CASSIRDSLNEQFF. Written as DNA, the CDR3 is TGTGCCAGTAGTATTAGAGACAGCCTGAATGAGCAGTTCTTC. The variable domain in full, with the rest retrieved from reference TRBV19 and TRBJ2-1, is DGGITQSPKYLFRKEGQNVTLSCEQNLNHDAMYWYRQDPGQGLRLIYYSQIVNDFQKGDIAEGYSVSREKKESFPLTVTSAQKNPTAFYLCASSIRDSLNEQFFGPGTRLTVL.

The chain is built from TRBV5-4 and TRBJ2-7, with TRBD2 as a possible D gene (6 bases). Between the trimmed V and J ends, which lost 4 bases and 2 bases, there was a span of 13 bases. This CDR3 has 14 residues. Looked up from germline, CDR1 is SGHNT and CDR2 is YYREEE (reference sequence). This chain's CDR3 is CASSPRDLPYEQYF. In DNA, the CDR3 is TGTGCCAGCAGCCCCCGGGACTTGCCCTACGAGCAGTACTTC.

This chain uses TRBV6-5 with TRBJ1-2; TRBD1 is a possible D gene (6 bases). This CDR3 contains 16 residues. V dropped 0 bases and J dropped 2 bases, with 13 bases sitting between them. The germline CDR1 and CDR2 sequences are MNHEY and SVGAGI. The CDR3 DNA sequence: TGTGCCAGCAGTTACTCTTATGACAGGTTAAACTATGGCTACACCTTC. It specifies CASSYSYDRLNYGYTF.

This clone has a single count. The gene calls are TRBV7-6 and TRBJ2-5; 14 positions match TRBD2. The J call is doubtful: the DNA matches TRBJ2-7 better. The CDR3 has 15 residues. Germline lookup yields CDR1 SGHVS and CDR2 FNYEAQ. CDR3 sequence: CASSFGTSGSYEQYF. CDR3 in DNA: TGTGCCAGCAGCTTCGGGACTAGCGGGAGTTACGAGCAGTACTTC.